The sequence of this T cell receptor beta chain was determined in a study of T-cell memory formation after mild COVID-19. The junction had 3 bases not matched to a gene; V was cut back by 2 bases and J by 6 bases. The length of the CDR3 is 14 residues. CDR1 MNHNY and CDR2 SVGAGI come from the germline V gene (reference sequence). The TCR alpha and TCR beta cDNA libraries, bearing sample barcodes and UMIs, were generated by 5'RACE using constant-segment primers. Each CDR3 protein gets one entry after TCRdb re-called the 5' RACE reads with MiXCR. The top ten clones hold 8.5% to 10% of a sample with over 350,000 distinct CDR3 sequences, 20% to 30% of them seen once.

The TCR comes from an adult woman who had mild COVID-19 (a few samples of this study predate the infection). Cell type and time point are not known. Input material: PBMCs or a T cell subset sorted from them (not recorded which). This sequence joins TRBV6-6 and TRBJ2-1; 8 bases agree with TRBD1. The CDR3 sequence is CASSYTTGGNEQFF. CDR3 in DNA: TGTGCCAGCAGTTACACCACAGGGGGCAATGAGCAGTTCTTC.